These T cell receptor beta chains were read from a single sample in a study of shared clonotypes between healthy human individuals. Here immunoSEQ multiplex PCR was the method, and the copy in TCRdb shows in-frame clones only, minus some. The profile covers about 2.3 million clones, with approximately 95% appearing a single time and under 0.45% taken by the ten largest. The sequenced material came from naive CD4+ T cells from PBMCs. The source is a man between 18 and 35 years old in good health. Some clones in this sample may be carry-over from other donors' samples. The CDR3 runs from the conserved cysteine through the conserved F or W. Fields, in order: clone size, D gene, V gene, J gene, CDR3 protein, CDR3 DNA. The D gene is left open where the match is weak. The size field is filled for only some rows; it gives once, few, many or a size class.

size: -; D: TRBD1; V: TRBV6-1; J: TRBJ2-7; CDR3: CASSGRDRGSYEQYF; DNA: TGTGCCAGCAGTGGACGGGACAGGGGGTCTTACGAGCAGTACTTC
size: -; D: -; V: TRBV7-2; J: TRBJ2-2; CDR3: CASRQQWHTGELFF; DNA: TGTGCCAGCAGGCAGCAGTGGCACACCGGGGAGCTGTTTTTT
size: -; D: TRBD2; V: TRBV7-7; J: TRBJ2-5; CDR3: CASSLAPGKGGQETQYF; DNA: TGTGCCAGCAGCTTAGCCCCCGGCAAGGGAGGGCAAGAGACCCAGTACTTC
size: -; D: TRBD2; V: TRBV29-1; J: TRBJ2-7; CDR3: CAAGDSYEQYF; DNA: TGCGCGGCGGGGGACTCCTACGAGCAGTACTTC
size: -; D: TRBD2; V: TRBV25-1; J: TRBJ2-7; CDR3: CASSEFGGAGGAYEQYF; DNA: TGTGCCAGCAGTGAATTCGGGGGAGCGGGAGGTGCCTACGAGCAGTACTTC
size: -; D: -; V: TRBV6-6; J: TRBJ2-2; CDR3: CASSPPQAGTGELFF; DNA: TGTGCCAGCAGTCCCCCGCAGGCGGGCACCGGGGAGCTGTTTTTT
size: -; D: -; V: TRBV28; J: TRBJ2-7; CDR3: CASTTSASYEQYF; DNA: TGTGCCAGCACCACCTCGGCCAGCTACGAGCAGTACTTC
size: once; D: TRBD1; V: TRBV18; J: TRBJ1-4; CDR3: CASSPRAETGELFF; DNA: TGTGCCAGCTCACCACGGGCCGAAACAGGGGAACTGTTTTTT
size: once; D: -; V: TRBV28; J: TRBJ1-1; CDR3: CASSRQRGAEAFF; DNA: TGTGCCAGCAGCCGCCAAAGGGGTGCTGAAGCTTTCTTT
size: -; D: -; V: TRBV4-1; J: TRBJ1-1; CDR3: CASSQGGLNTEAFF; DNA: TGCGCCAGCAGCCAAGGGGGCCTGAACACTGAAGCTTTCTTT
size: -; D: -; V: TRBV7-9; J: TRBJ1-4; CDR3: CASSLLDNEKLFF; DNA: TGTGCCAGCAGCCTACTGGATAATGAAAAACTGTTTTTT
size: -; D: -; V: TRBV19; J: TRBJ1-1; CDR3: CASSRKGGLNTEAFF; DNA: TGTGCCAGTAGTCGTAAGGGGGGGCTGAACACTGAAGCTTTCTTT
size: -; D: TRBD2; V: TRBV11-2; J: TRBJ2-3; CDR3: CASTYRASGDTDTQYF; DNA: TGTGCCAGCACCTATCGGGCTAGCGGAGACACAGATACGCAGTATTTT
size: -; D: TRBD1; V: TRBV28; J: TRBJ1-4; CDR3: CASSDRGPEKLFF; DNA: TGTGCCAGCAGCGACAGGGGGCCTGAAAAACTGTTTTTT
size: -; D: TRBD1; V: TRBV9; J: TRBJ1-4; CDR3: CASSPTGQYNEKLFF; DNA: TGTGCCAGCAGCCCAACGGGACAGTATAATGAAAAACTGTTTTTT
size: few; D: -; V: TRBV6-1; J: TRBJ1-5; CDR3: CASSEGSRGNQPQHF; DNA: TGTGCCAGCAGTGAAGGTTCCCGTGGCAATCAGCCCCAGCATTTT
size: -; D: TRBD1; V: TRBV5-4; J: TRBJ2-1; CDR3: CASSSPGTGPNEQFF; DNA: TGTGCCAGCAGCTCCCCCGGGACAGGGCCCAATGAGCAGTTCTTC
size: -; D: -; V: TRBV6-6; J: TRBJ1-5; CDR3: CASGNPNQPQHF; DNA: TGTGCCAGCGGCAACCCCAATCAGCCCCAGCATTTT
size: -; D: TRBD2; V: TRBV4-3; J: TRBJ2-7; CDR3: CASSQGLAENSYEQYF; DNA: TGCGCCAGCAGCCAAGGACTAGCGGAAAACTCCTACGAGCAGTACTTC
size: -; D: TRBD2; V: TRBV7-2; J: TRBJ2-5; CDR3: CASSRSVGLAGVETQYF; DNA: TGCGCCAGCAGCCGAAGTGTGGGACTAGCGGGAGTAGAGACCCAGTACTTC
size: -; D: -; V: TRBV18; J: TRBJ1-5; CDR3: CASSRGANSNQPQHF; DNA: TGTGCCAGCTCTCGAGGAGCTAATAGCAATCAGCCCCAGCATTTT
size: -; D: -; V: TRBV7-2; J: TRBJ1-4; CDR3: CARAREDEKLFF; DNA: TGTGCCAGGGCCAGGGAAGATGAAAAACTGTTTTTT
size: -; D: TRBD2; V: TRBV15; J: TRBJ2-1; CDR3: CATSKTSGMGEQFF; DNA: TGTGCCACCAGCAAGACTAGCGGGATGGGTGAGCAGTTCTTC
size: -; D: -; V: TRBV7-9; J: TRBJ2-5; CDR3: CASSLGWAQYF; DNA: TGTGCCAGCAGCTTAGGATGGGCCCAGTACTTC
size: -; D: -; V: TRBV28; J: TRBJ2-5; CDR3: CASTISGRETQYF; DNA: TGTGCCAGCACTATTAGCGGAAGAGAGACCCAGTACTTC
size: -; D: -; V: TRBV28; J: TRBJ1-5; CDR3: CASSRQGRGRDQPQHF; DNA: TGTGCCAGCAGTCGACAAGGCAGGGGTCGGGATCAGCCCCAGCATTTT
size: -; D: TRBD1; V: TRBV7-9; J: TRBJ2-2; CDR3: CASSVQGAGELFF; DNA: TGTGCCAGCAGCGTACAGGGGGCCGGGGAGCTGTTTTTT